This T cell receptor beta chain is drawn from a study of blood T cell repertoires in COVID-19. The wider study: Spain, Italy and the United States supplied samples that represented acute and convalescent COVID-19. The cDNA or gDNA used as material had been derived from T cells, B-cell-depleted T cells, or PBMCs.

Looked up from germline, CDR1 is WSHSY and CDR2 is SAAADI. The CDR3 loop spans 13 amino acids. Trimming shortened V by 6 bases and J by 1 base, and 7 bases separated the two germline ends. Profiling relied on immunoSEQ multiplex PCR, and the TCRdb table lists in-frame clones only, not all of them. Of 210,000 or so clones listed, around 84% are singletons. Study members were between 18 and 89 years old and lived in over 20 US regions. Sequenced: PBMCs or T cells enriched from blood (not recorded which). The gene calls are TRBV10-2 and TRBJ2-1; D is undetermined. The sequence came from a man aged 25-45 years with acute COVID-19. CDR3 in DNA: TGCGCCAGCAGCTCCCTGTCCTACAATGAGCAGTTCTTC. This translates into CASSSLSYNEQFF.